This TCR beta chain was captured in a study of cytomegalovirus exposure and HLA in healthy donors. On this clone: The antigen is not known.

This CDR3 has 15 residues. V trimming: 7 bases; J trimming: 10 bases; junction bases outside the gene matches: 13. CDR1 and CDR2 (germline): LNHDA, SQIVND (reference sequence). The primer mix had 60 Vbeta and 13 Jbeta primers. Data came from immunoSEQ multiplex PCR; TCRdb stores just in-frame clones and leaves some out. Of around 140,000 clones listed, approximately 10% are singletons. Findings of the study overall: Sequences of the TCR beta chain were said to predict the HLA-A and HLA-B alleles of most subjects accurately. TCR beta V- and J-gene trimming was later associated with a missense DCLRE1C variant. Sequencing depth roughly uniform across donors was assumed in presence/absence analyses. The investigators catalogued 150 to 200 TCR beta chains as cytomegalovirus-associated.

The sequencing input was PBMCs. The chain uses TRBV19 and TRBJ1-6, with TRBD1 identical over 7 bases. The TCR sequence derives from a middle-aged woman in good health and CMV-seropositive. The CDR3, as DNA: TGTGCCAGTATGTTGGAGGGGGCAGGTGGCTCACCCCTCCACTTT. This gives the protein CASMLEGAGGSPLHF.